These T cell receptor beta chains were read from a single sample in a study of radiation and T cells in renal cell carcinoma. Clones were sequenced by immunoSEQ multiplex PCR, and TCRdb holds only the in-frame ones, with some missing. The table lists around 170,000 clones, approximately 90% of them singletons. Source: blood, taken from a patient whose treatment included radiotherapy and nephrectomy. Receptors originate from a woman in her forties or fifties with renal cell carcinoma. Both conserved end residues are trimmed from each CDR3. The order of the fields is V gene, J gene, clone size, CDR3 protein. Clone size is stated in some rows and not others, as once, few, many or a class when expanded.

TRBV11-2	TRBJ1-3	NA	ASSRRASISGNTIY
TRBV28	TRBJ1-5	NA	ASSSLDRGSNQPQH
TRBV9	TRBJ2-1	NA	ASSVVPLNLSYNEQF
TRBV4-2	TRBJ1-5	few	ASSQAGTGGQFNQPQH
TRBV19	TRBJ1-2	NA	ASSLAWQGWT
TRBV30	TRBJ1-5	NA	AWSAKGGVGYQPQH
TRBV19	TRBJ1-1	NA	AIRQGFGSDTEAF
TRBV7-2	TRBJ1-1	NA	ASSPTGQLNTEAF
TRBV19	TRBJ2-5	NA	ASSIVRDRGETQY
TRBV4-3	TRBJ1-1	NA	ASSQSGGNTEAF
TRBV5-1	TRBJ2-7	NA	ASSRDRDSYEQY
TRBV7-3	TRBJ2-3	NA	ASSLAAGRSTDTQY
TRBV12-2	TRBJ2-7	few	ASRLAPCGRGYEQY
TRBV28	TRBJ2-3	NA	ASSLFGNTDTQY
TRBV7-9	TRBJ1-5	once	ASSRTGRNQPQH
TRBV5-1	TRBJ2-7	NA	ASSGSTYEQY
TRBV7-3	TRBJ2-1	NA	ASSYRGGSNEQF
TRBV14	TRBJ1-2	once	ASSQHQGGGGYT
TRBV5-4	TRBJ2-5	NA	ASSARAPGAPETQY
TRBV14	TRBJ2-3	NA	ASSQVGGYTDTQY
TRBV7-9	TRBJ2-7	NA	ASSQGGASYEQY
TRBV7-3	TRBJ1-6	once	ASSLNDRANSPLH
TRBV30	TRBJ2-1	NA	AWSGLAGRLDEQF
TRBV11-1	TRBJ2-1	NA	ASSLSWGPSSYNEQF
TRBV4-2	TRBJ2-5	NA	ASSRGVVGGPQETQY
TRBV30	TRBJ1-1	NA	AWSVGDNTEAF
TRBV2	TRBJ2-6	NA	ASSEEGPANVLT
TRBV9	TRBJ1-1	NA	ASSVATDTEAF
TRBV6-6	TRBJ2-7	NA	ASSYIGTSGGDEQY
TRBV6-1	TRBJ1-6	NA	ASSRDIGSPLH
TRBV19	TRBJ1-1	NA	ASSIPGGANTEAF
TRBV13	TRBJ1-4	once	ASSLDLGASNEKLF
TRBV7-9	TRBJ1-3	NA	ASSLVGNTIY
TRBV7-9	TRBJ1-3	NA	ASSPRTGLYRPGNTIY
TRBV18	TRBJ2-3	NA	ASSPRSGGGPDTQY
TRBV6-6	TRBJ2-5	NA	ASGGAGETQY
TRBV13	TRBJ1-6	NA	ASSLGFLTSGGINSPLH
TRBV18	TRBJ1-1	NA	ASSLTEGTEAF
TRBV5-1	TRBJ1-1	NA	ASSTGPGSSEAF
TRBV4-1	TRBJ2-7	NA	ASSPNLNYEQY
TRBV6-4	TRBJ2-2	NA	ASSDSGANTGELF
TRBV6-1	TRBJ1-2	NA	ASRSGTGGPYGYT
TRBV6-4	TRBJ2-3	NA	ASSETSGGTDTQY
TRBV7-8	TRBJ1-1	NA	ASSPLSPQNTEAF
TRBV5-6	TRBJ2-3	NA	ASSQLAGGTDTQY
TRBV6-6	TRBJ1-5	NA	ASSYGDSNQPQH
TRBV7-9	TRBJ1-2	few	ASSSYRQGPHGYT
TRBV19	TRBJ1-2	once	ASSIGGTLPRGYT
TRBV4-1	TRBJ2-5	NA	ASSVSGFQGETQY
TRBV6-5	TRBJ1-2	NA	ASKDSSEFYGYT
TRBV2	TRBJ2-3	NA	ATQTSGGVTDTQY
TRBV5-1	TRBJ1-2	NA	ASSLEGADGYT